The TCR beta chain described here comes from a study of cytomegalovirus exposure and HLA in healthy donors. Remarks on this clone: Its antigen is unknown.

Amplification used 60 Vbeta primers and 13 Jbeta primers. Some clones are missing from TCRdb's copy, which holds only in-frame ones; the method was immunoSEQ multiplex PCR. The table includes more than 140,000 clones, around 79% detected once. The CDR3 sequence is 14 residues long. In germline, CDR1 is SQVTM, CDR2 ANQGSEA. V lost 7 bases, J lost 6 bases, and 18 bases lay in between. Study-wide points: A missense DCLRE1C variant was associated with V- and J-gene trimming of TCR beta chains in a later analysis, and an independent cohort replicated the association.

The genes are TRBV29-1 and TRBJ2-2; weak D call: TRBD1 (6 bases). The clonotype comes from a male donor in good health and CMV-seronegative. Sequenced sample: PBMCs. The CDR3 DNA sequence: TGCAGCGCCCGAATTTCACAGGGTGCCGGGGAGCTGTTTTTT. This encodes CSARISQGAGELFF.